One sample yielded the 18 T cell receptor beta chains listed below, sequenced in a study of blood T cell repertoires in COVID-19. Some clones are missing from TCRdb's copy, which holds only in-frame ones; the method was immunoSEQ multiplex PCR. The sample has 150,000 or so clones, approximately 82% seen once. The specimen sequenced was peripheral blood. The receptors were sampled from a human donor with acute or convalescent COVID-19. The donor label of this sample is uncertain.

Only a few counts were recorded for this clone. The V and J genes are TRBV9 and TRBJ2-1; TRBD2 aligns across 13 bases. V was pared by 4 bases and J by 6 bases, with 4 bases of the junction left unmatched. There are 15 residues in the CDR3. In germline, CDR1 is SGDLS, CDR2 YYNGEE. The CDR3 DNA follows: TGTGCCAGCAGCCGCACTAGCGGGGGGGCCAATGAGCAGTTCTTC. Protein product: CASSRTSGGANEQFF.

The V and J genes are TRBV6-5 and TRBJ2-1; 10 nucleotides match TRBD2. The CDR3 is 13 amino acids. Germline assignment: CDR1 MNHEY and CDR2 SVGAGI. V shed 11 bases and J 5 bases; nucleotides not matched to a gene: 6. The CDR3 DNA sequence: TGTGCCGGATCCGGGACTAGCGACAATGAGCAGTTCTTC. Translated, it gives CAGSGTSDNEQFF.

The chain joins TRBV19 to TRBJ2-3; D is perhaps TRBD1 (6 bases). Germline lookup yields CDR1 LNHDA and CDR2 SQIVND (reference sequence). Trimming took 3 bases from V and 3 from J, leaving 19 bases between them. This CDR3 has 17 amino acids. The CDR3 spells CASSINRDWIGTDTQYF. The CDR3 nucleotides are TGTGCCAGTAGTATTAACAGGGATTGGATTGGGACAGATACGCAGTATTTT.

CDR3 sequence: CASSVATGPQETQYF. DNA of the CDR3: TGTGCCAGCAGCGTCGCGACAGGGCCCCAAGAGACCCAGTACTTC. The V gene is TRBV7-3, the J gene TRBJ2-5; 7 nucleotides match TRBD1. The CDR3 extends over 15 amino acids. In germline, CDR1 is SGHTA, CDR2 FQGTGA. V lost 5 bases and J lost 1; bases outside the gene matches: 7.

The rearrangement links TRBV2 to TRBJ1-1; 8 bases match TRBD1. With V trimmed by 5 bases and J by 4 bases, 6 bases remained unmatched. The CDR3 has 14 residues. Germline CDR1 and CDR2: SNHLY and FYNNEI. The CDR3 loop reads CASSLQGGITEAFF. CDR3 DNA: TGTGCCAGCAGTCTACAGGGGGGGATCACTGAAGCTTTCTTT.

V is TRBV3-1 (or the pseudogene TRBV3-2) and J is TRBJ1-2; D is unclear. This CDR3 region has 12 residues. V lost 4 bases, J lost 5 bases, and 8 bases lay in between. CDR1 and CDR2 (germline): LGHDT, YNNKEL (reference sequence). The DNA for the CDR3 is TGTGCCAGCAGCCCCCCGGGGTATGGCTACACCTTC. Residues: CASSPPGYGYTF.

The rearrangement uses TRBV28 and TRBJ1-2; no clear D gene. The germline V gene has CDR1 MDHEN and CDR2 SYDVKM. The CDR3 has 15 amino acids. Trimming removed 4 bases from V and 4 bases from J, with 16 bases in between. DNA for the CDR3: TGTGCCAGCAGTTCTACAGCTATACCAACCTATGGCTACACCTTC. Amino acids: CASSSTAIPTYGYTF.

The gene calls are TRBV30 and TRBJ2-3, with 12 bases aligning to TRBD2. The CDR3 loop spans 14 amino acids. The germline gives CDR1 GTSNPN, CDR2 SVGIG (reference sequence). V lost 2 bases, J lost 9 bases, and 6 bases stayed unmatched. Here the CDR3 reads CAWSNLAGGYTQYF. CDR3 nucleotide sequence: TGTGCCTGGAGTAACCTAGCGGGGGGGTACACGCAGTATTTT.

V and J are TRBV6-1 and TRBJ1-4, with a tentative D call TRBD1 (6 bases). CDR3 length: 16 amino acids. V lost 4 bases, J lost 0 bases, and 12 bases lay in between. Germline V lookup: CDR1 MNHNS, CDR2 SASEGT. The CDR3 sequence is CASSVDRFATNEKLFF. CDR3 nucleotides: TGTGCCAGCAGTGTTGACAGGTTTGCAACTAATGAAAAACTGTTTTTT.

This chain links TRBV30 with TRBJ2-7, with D possibly TRBD1 on 7 matching bases. Trimming cost V 2 bases and J 7 bases, with 15 bases left between them. The CDR3 extends over 13 amino acids. Germline V gene lookup returns CDR1 GTSNPN and CDR2 SVGIG (reference sequence). The chain's CDR3 is CAWSRRGREEQYF. The CDR3 DNA sequence: TGTGCCTGGAGTAGGAGGGGGCGGGAAGAGCAGTACTTC.

The chain joins TRBV6-5 to TRBJ2-1; 7 bases are shared with TRBD1. Trimming removed 5 bases from V and 0 bases from J; junction bases left unmatched: 1. CDR3 length: 14 amino acids. Germline values: CDR1 MNHEY, CDR2 SVGAGI. Here the CDR3 DNA reads TGTGCCAGCAGTACAGGGGACTCCTACAATGAGCAGTTCTTC. Its translation: CASSTGDSYNEQFF.

The chain couples TRBV2 to TRBJ1-5; D remains ambiguous. V dropped 3 bases and J dropped 6 bases, with 12 bases sitting between them. This CDR3 is 14 amino acids long. The germline V gene has CDR1 SNHLY and CDR2 FYNNEI. The CDR3 DNA reads TGTGCCAGCAGTGACGGCGGCCTCGTTCAGCCCCAGCATTTT. This codes for CASSDGGLVQPQHF.

The chain carries TRBV3-1 (or the pseudogene TRBV3-2) and TRBJ2-4, with D possibly matching TRBD2 (5 bases). The germline gives CDR1 LGHDT, CDR2 YNNKEL (reference sequence). Trimming cost V 1 base and J 7 bases, with 14 bases left between them. CDR3 length: 15 amino acids. CDR3: CASSQGDSRGNIQYF. The CDR3, as DNA: TGTGCCAGCAGCCAAGGGGATTCCAGAGGGAACATTCAGTACTTC.

This clone occurred a few times. The CDR3 loop reads CASNRGKGVKTQYF. In nucleotides, the CDR3 is TGTGCCAGCAACAGGGGAAAGGGCGTGAAGACCCAGTACTTC. This chain connects TRBV2 to TRBJ2-5; 7 positions match TRBD1. Losses at the gene ends were 7 bases for V and 6 bases for J; bases not matched to a gene: 11. The germline V gene encodes CDR1 SNHLY and CDR2 FYNNEI. The CDR3 runs 14 residues.

CDR3 sequence reads: CASSSPGYGYTF. The DNA for the CDR3 is TGTGCCAGCAGCTCACCGGGCTATGGCTACACCTTC. The V and J genes are TRBV6-5 and TRBJ1-2, with unresolved D. CDR1 and CDR2 (germline): MNHEY, SVGAGI. V lost 6 bases and J lost 4, with 9 bases in between. The CDR3 totals 12 residues.

The chain has TRBV11-2 and TRBJ1-1; 9 bases are a match to TRBD1. With V trimmed by 5 bases and J by 0 bases, 4 bases remained unmatched. This CDR3 spans 15 amino acids. CDR1 SGHAT and CDR2 FQNNGV come from the germline V gene. In DNA form, the CDR3 reads TGTGCCAGCAGCCCGGGGACAGGGTTGAACACTGAAGCTTTCTTT. Protein product: CASSPGTGLNTEAFF.

This clone was detected only a few times. The chain links TRBV6-5 to TRBJ1-2; 7 nucleotides align to TRBD1. CDR1 MNHEY and CDR2 SVGAGI come from the germline V gene. After removal of 4 bases from V and 3 bases from J, the junction contained 11 bases not matched to a gene. The CDR3 consists of 16 residues. CDR3 region: CASSSRGRGRDYGYTF. The CDR3 DNA reads as TGTGCCAGCAGTTCTCGGGGTAGGGGGCGAGACTATGGCTACACCTTC.

The chain recombines TRBV30 with TRBJ2-3, with 10 bases fitting TRBD2. Trimming removed 5 bases from V and 5 bases from J; junction bases left unmatched: 10. This CDR3 contains 15 residues. CDR1 and CDR2 (germline): GTSNPN, SVGIG (reference sequence). The CDR3 loop reads CAWEKRGGWGDTQYF. The CDR3 DNA is TGTGCCTGGGAGAAGCGGGGGGGATGGGGAGATACGCAGTATTTT.